A single TCR beta chain is shown here with its context. The CDR3 extends over 10 amino acids. The V end lost 5 bases, the J end lost 14 bases, and 9 bases lay between the germline ends. CDR1 and CDR2 (germline): MDHEN, SYDVKM. This entry comes from a study of blood T cell repertoires in COVID-19. About the research overall: The origin of the acute and convalescent COVID-19 samples was the United States, Italy and Spain. PBMCs, B-cell-depleted T cells, or T cells provided the cDNA or gDNA that made up the material.

In the authors' methods: Nucleated cell counts were estimated from reference gene primer amplification. Sequencing used immunoSEQ multiplex PCR; TCRdb keeps in-frame clones, though not all of them. Clone size and V and J calls were adopted from that table, with D and trimming inferred from the DNA. The sample contains around 74,000 clones, 90% of which appear only once. The sequence was obtained from an elderly woman with active or convalescent COVID-19. The chain links TRBV28 to TRBJ1-4; D remains unclear. The source material was peripheral blood. In DNA form, the CDR3 reads TGTGCCAGCAGTCAGCGCGAGCTGTTTTTT. Its protein product is CASSQRELFF.